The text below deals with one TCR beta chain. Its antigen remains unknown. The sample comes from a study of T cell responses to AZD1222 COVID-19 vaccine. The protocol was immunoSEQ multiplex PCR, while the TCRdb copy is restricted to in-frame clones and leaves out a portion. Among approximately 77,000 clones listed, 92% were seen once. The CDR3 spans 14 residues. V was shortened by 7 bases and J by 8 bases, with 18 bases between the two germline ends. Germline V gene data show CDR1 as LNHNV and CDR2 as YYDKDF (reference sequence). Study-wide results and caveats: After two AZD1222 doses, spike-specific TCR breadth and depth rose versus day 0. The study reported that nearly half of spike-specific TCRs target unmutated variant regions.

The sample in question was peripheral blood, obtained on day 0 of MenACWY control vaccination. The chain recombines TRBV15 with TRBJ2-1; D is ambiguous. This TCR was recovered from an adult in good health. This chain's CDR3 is CATTPELGEYEQFF. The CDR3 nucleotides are TGTGCCACCACCCCAGAGCTGGGTGAGTATGAGCAGTTCTTC.